This T cell receptor (beta chain) was identified in a study of T cells in Graves' hyperthyroidism and ophthalmopathy. RNA transcripts served as the template for amplifying TCR beta CDR3 regions. The primer set for the first-round RT-PCR of the TCR CDR3 was HTBI. TCRdb re-called the multiplex PCR reads through MiXCR, storing one row per CDR3 protein. Of tens of thousands of distinct CDR3 sequences listed, approximately 50% were seen once; the top ten hold under 35%. Concerning this clonotype: The antigen remains undetermined.

This CDR3 is built from 15 residues. Germline CDR1 and CDR2: LNHNV and YYDKDF (reference sequence). V lost 5 bases, J lost 7 bases, and 18 bases lay in between. Study-wide results and caveats: Before onset, ophthalmopathy was predicted by the model a median around 6 months earlier. Most thyroid clonotypes expanded above 0.001 were also detected in blood.

This TCR was recovered from a man in his late teens or twenties with Graves' hyperthyroidism. The rearrangement uses TRBV15 and TRBJ1-5; a weak D match, TRBD1 (6 bases). Input material: peripheral blood or thyroid tissue (not recorded which). The CDR3 DNA follows: TGTGCCACCAGCCCCCGTCACAGGGTGTGGCAGCCCCAGCATTTT. This sequence encodes CATSPRHRVWQPQHF.